The present T cell receptor (beta chain) was sequenced within a study of cytomegalovirus exposure and HLA in healthy donors. Study-level points and caveats: Reported findings show TCR beta sequences accurately forecast HLA-A and HLA-B alleles in most subjects. In a later analysis, HLA-associated TCR beta chains were more clonally expanded than equally common others. Presence/absence analysis assumed near-uniform sequencing depth across donors. Most TCR sequences were rare, but some public TCRs occurred in many donors.

The study ran its PCR with 60 Vbeta and 13 Jbeta primers. Method: immunoSEQ multiplex PCR; TCRdb's copy keeps in-frame clones and lacks some. The data hold about 190,000 clones, with more than 65% observed a single time. The CDR3 length is 14 residues. Per germline, CDR1 SGHAT and CDR2 FQNNGV. V was pared by 5 bases and J by 4 bases, with 5 bases of the junction left unmatched. Note on this clone: Antigen: not known.

Input material: PBMCs. This TCR was sampled from a man aged 50 to 60 in good health and CMV-seronegative. The V and J genes are TRBV11-2 and TRBJ2-5; TRBD2 agrees at 9 bases. The CDR3 protein is CASSQRGVRETQYF. DNA for the CDR3: TGTGCCAGCAGCCAGCGGGGGGTGCGAGAGACCCAGTACTTC.